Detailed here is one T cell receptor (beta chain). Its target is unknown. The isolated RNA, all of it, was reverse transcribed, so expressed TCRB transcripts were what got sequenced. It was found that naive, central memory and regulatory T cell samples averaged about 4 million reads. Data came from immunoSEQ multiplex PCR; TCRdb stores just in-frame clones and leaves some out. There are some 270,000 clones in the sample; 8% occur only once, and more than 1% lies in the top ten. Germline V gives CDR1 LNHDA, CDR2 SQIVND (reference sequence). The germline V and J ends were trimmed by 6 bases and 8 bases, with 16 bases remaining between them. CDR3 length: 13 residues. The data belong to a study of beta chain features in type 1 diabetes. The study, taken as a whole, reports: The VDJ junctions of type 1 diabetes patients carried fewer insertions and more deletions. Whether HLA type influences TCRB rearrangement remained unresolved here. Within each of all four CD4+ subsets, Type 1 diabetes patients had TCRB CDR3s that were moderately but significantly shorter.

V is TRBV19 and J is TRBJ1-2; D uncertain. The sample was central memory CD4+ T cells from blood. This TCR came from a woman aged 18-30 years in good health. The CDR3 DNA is TGTGCCAGTAGCCCCCCGAGGCCCAAGGGCTACACCTTC. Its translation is CASSPPRPKGYTF.